The rows below give T cell receptor beta chains drawn from one sample of a study of blood T cell repertoires in COVID-19. Assay: immunoSEQ multiplex PCR; the TCRdb copy retains only in-frame clones and omits some. The profile covers roughly 250,000 clones, with about 87% appearing a single time and approximately 1.5% taken by the ten largest. The material sequenced was PBMCs or T cells enriched from blood (not recorded which). The receptors were gathered from a woman between 50 and 59 years old who had recovered from COVID-19. CDR3s include the opening cysteine and the closing phenylalanine or tryptophan.

V	CDR3
TRBV24-1	CATSETSGKGEQFF
TRBV3-1/TRBV3-2	CASSQDLTDYGYTF
TRBV2	CASSDPGEETQYF
TRBV5-6	CASSLYLHSPPEKLFF
TRBV9	CASSVSGTGNEQFF
TRBV28	CASRPQGAYGTEAFF
TRBV4-1	CASSQAVNEKLFF
TRBV2	CASRPASPDTQYF
TRBV7-9	CASSRQKETQYF
TRBV9	CASNPQGTTEAFF
TRBV6-8	CASSYSIREAPSSYNEQFF
TRBV3-1/TRBV3-2	CASSPGQVHGYTF
TRBV30	CAFTSGRGTGELFF
TRBV3-1/TRBV3-2	CASSQATSAFTDTQYF
TRBV30	CAWNSPGSQETQYF
TRBV27	CASAQLGNEQFF
TRBV5-5	CASHSFLDYEQYF
TRBV19	CASSTRDRATSYGYTF
TRBV11-2	CASSDRGADTDTQYF
TRBV5-4	CASSPGQDRYGYTF
TRBV18	CASSPVRQTRTTYEQYF
TRBV18	CASSPPSGALEQYF
TRBV5-1	CASSEGGPSTDTQYF
TRBV6-2/TRBV6-3	CASSYGGEGLAQHF
TRBV27	CACLLGGRIFFYEQYF
TRBV5-1	CASSATTEGYTF
TRBV9	CASSPGQGKKYNEQFF
TRBV28	CASSSSGRSVDEQFF
TRBV7-2	CASSFPQGRSQETQYF
TRBV5-4	CASSLKTGPATNEKLFF
TRBV3-1/TRBV3-2	CASSQQRPGQGGNNEQFF
TRBV18	CASSQTSDSPSEAFF
TRBV12-5	CASLFGGTNQPQHF
TRBV5-4	CASSLGLTSGYEQYF
TRBV3-1/TRBV3-2	CASSLRTGNNSPLHF
TRBV18	CASSPGQGNQPQHF
TRBV28	CASSPQKNEQFF
TRBV6-4	CASSSGTSGTKEQFF
TRBV9	CASSVGETGNSPLHF
TRBV5-5	CASSPRTGPTYEQYF
TRBV6-5	CASSSDTYGYTF
TRBV29-1	CSVERVTGELFF
TRBV7-9	CASSPSGSTDTQYF
TRBV20-1	CSASGSATNEKLFF
TRBV27	CASSLFGVGSDSETNGYTF
TRBV29-1	CSAGGAQYDEQFF
TRBV25-1	CASREGTEAFF
TRBV29-1	CSVVGAEAFF
TRBV7-2	CASSPRQYPYGYTF
TRBV19	CASSHPSAAAGGNEKLFF
TRBV3-1/TRBV3-2	CASSLGTGFYEQYF
TRBV19	CASSIQGAFQPQHF
TRBV11-2	CASSFESGFWNEQFF